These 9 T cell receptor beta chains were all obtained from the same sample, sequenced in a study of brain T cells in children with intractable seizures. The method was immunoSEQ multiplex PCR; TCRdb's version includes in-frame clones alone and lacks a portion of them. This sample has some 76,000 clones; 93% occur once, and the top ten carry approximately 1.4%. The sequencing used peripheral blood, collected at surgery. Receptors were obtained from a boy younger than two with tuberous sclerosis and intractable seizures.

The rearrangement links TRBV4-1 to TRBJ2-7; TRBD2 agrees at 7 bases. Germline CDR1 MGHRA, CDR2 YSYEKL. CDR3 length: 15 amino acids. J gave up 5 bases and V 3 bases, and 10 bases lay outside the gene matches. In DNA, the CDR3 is TGCGCCAGCAGCCAGATAGGACTAGAGTATGACGAGCAGTACTTC. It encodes CASSQIGLEYDEQYF.

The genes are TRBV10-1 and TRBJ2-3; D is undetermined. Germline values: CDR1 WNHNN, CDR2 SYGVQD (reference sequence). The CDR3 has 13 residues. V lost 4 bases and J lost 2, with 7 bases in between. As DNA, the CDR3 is TGCGCCAGCAGTGGGACCGACACAGATACGCAGTATTTT. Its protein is CASSGTDTDTQYF.

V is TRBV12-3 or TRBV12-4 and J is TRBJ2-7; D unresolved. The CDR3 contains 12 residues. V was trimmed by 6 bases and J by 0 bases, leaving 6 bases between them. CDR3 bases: TGTGCCAGCAGCCCACGCTCCTACGAGCAGTACTTC. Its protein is CASSPRSYEQYF.

This CDR3 is CASSVLGAVYEQYF. The CDR3 nucleotides are TGTGCCAGCAGCGTGCTTGGGGCGGTCTACGAGCAGTACTTC. This chain links TRBV11-2 with TRBJ2-7; perhaps TRBD1 as D (5 bases). CDR3 length: 14 amino acids. Trimming cost V 5 bases and J 3 bases, with 14 bases left between them. The germline CDR1 and CDR2 sequences are SGHAT and FQNNGV.

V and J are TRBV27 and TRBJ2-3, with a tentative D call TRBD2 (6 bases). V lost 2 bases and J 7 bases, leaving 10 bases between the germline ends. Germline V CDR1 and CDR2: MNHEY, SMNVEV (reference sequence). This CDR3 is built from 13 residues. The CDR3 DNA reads TGTGCCAGCAGTTTAGCGGGGTTAAATACGCAGTATTTT. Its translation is CASSLAGLNTQYF.

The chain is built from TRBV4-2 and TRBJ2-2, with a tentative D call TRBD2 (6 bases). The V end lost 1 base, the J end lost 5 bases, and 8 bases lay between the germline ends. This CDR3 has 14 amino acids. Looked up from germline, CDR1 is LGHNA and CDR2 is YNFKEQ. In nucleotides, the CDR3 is TGTGCCAGCAGCCAAGCACTAGCAACCGGGGAGCTGTTTTTT. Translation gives CASSQALATGELFF.

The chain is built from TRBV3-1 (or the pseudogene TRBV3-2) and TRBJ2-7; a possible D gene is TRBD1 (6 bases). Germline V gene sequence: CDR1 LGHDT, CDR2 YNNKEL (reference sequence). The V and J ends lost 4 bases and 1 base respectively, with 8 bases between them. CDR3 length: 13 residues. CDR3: CASSPGTSYEQYF. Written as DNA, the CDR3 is TGTGCCAGCAGCCCCGGGACATCCTACGAGCAGTACTTC.

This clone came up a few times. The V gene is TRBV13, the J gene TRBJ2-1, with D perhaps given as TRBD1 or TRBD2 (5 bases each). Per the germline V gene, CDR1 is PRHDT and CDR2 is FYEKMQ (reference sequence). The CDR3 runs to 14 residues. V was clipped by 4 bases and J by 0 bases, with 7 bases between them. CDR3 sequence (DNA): TGTGCCAGCAGCTCAGGGAGCTCCTACAATGAGCAGTTCTTC. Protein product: CASSSGSSYNEQFF.

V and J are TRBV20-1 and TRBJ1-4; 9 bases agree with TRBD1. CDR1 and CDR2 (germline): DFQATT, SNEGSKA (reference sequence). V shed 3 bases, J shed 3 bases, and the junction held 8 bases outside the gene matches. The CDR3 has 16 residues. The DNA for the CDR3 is TGCAGTGCTAGTAACTCCGGGACAGGGTCTAATGAAAAACTGTTTTTT. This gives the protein CSASNSGTGSNEKLFF.